This TCR beta chain is from a study of blood T cell repertoires in COVID-19. Turning to the study itself: From T cells, B-cell-depleted T cells, or PBMCs came the material, which was cDNA or gDNA.

V lost 6 bases and J lost 4, with 10 bases in between. This CDR3 spans 12 amino acids. The germline V gene encodes CDR1 SGHRS and CDR2 YFSETQ. Cohorts were assigned according to the clinical history that participants reported. This table comes from immunoSEQ multiplex PCR, and its TCRdb copy is limited to in-frame clones, with some not included. The profile covers 150,000 to 200,000 clones, with about 77% appearing a single time and around 16% taken by the ten largest. The source of this sequence is a woman between 45 and 65 years old with acute COVID-19. The gene calls are TRBV5-1 and TRBJ1-1; D gene ambiguous. Specimen: PBMCs or T cells enriched from blood (not recorded which). CDR3 sequence reads: CASTREGTEAFF. CDR3 sequence (DNA): TGCGCCAGCACCCGGGAGGGCACTGAAGCTTTCTTT.